This T cell receptor (beta chain) was recorded in a study of cytomegalovirus exposure and HLA in healthy donors. Germline CDR1 and CDR2: SGHDT and YYEEEE. The CDR3 extends over 14 amino acids. The V end was cut by 0 bases, the J end by 4 bases, with 10 bases between. Whole-study findings and limits: Cytomegalovirus-associated status was assigned to 150 or so TCR beta chains.

Note on this clone: What it binds is unknown.

PCR used 60 Vbeta primers and 13 Jbeta primers. The table came from immunoSEQ multiplex PCR; TCRdb's copy has only in-frame clones and leaves some out. Across around 200,000 clones, the top ten clones capture about 0.8% of the sample. Sequencing was carried out using PBMCs. This sequence joins TRBV5-6 and TRBJ1-1; the D is unclear. The source of this sequence is a woman aged 18-29 years in good health and CMV-seropositive. CDR3 protein: CASSLGGLGTEAFF. Here the CDR3 DNA reads TGTGCCAGCAGCTTGGGTGGGCTGGGCACTGAAGCTTTCTTT.